This T cell receptor (beta chain) appears in the sequencing data of a study of response to subunit inactivated influenza vaccine. Study results and limitations: Seasonal influenza vaccination, on each occasion, was suggested by the authors to recruit few new T cells.

CDR3 length: 14 amino acids. V was clipped by 4 bases and J by 4 bases; unmatched bases: 6. CDR1 is DFQATT and CDR2 is SNEGSKA in the germline V gene (reference sequence). TCRdb re-called the RT-PCR reads with MiXCR, one entry per CDR3 protein. The table lists 300,000 to 350,000 distinct CDR3 sequences, 20% to 25% of them singletons. This clonotype was observed a few times. No antigen is known for it. Source: PBMCs from blood, taken 21 months after vaccination. The chain joins TRBV20-1 to TRBJ1-2; TRBD1 matches at 10 bases. The receptor was isolated from a man aged 50 to 69 who received an inactivated influenza vaccine. The CDR3 region has the DNA TGCAGTGCTAAACCGGGACAGGGGATCTATGGCTACACCTTC. This encodes CSAKPGQGIYGYTF.